This T cell receptor (beta chain) was recorded in a study of regulatory T cells in long-lasting Graves disease (dated by TCRdb to about 2021). In terms of the full investigation: Persistent Graves' disease was defined as antithyroid drug treatment for over 5 years with persistently positive TSH receptor autoantibodies. Persistent Graves' disease patients were compared with newly diagnosed Graves' disease patients by peripheral blood TCR sequencing and RNA sequencing. The study was conducted in China and was registered as a clinical trial. A total of about 33 samples were covered by TCR sequencing, comprising approximately 13 persistent and around 20 newly diagnosed Graves' disease patients. In the clinical cohort, patients with persistent Graves' disease had used antithyroid drugs for an average of about 10 years.

As regards this clonotype: Its antigen specificity is not known. No per-base quality is available; no much larger clone lies one base away.

The CDR1 and CDR2 encoded by the germline V gene are SGHDT and YYEEEE. The CDR3 contains 14 residues, cysteine and phenylalanine counted. The only DNA kept is the CDR3, 42 bases in frame from the first base. Trimming leaves V shorter by 2 bases and J shorter by 2 bases, with the junction holding 4 bases beyond the gene matches. The library relied on multiplex PCR. Sequencing took place on an Illumina HiSeq 4000. CDR3 regions were amplified by Arm-PCR with iRepertoire HTBI primers to construct TCR beta libraries. Before sequencing, the PCR products went through gel purification. Concerning the study's data processing: A total of roughly 67 TRBV and under 15 TRBJ segments were identified across samples and were used for gene usage analysis of CDR3 amino acid clonotypes. COPE and FqMerger were used to merge filtered high-quality paired reads into contigs. BLAST was used to align contigs to IMGT TRBV, TRBD and TRBJ reference genes, with CDR3 defined following IMGT. Any clonotype with a frequency above 0.1% was classified as a highly expanded clone. Shannon entropy was used to measure repertoire diversity, and the Gini coefficient was used to measure V-J evenness. Clonotypes shared by more than one individual were considered public. TCRdb applied fastp at Q25 and MiXCR to the public reads, then kept only in-frame beta chains. Entries that share a CDR3 protein sequence are merged under the most common genes and DNA. The V and J calls come from TCRdb's annotation, not from the publication. This sample holds 300,000 to 500,000 distinct CDR3 sequences; about 20% were observed only once. The ten most abundant clones make up less than 25% of the sample.

General findings and caveats noted by the study authors: The small sample size was acknowledged by the authors as a limitation that may reduce accuracy. Persistent Graves' disease patients showed lower TCR Shannon entropy and fewer highly expanded clones than newly diagnosed patients, suggesting clonal expansion. Sequencing and analysis were restricted to the TCR beta chain. Only peripheral blood was studied, because thyroid tissue, the primary lesion, was inaccessible. Persistent disease showed preferential use of TRBV28, TRBJ1-2 and TRBJ2-5, whereas newly diagnosed disease favored TRBV20-1 and TRBJ2-1. Patients with persistent disease shared more public clonotypes (approximately 2,500) than newly diagnosed patients did (966).

Sample time point, as interpreted from the label and publication: persistent/refractory GD, antithyroid drugs over 5 years with positive TRAb. RNA was extracted from PBMCs in TRIzol for both TCR sequencing and RNA sequencing. The diagnosis of Graves' disease was made according to American Thyroid Association guidelines. Recruitment of patients was carried out at an endocrinology department in Xi'an, China. Each patient gave 9 to 10 milliliters of peripheral blood, collected in an EDTA anticoagulant tube. Ficoll Paque Plus density gradient separation was used to isolate PBMCs, and no further T cell sorting was performed. An Agilent 2100 Bioanalyzer and agarose gel were used to assess RNA quality, and a NanoDrop 2000 was used to measure RNA concentration.

The sequence was obtained from a female donor with Graves disease. Material: peripheral blood mononuclear cells (PBMCs), obtained when the disease was refractory, from a patient treated with antithyroid drugs. Recombination connected TRBV5-6 to TRBJ2-7, and 7 bases in between align with TRBD1. The CDR3: CASSFFQGAYEQYF. The nucleotide sequence reads as follows: TGTGCCAGCAGCTTTTTCCAGGGGGCCTACGAGCAGTACTTC.